This T cell receptor (beta chain) was captured in a study of Tregs in tolerant kidney transplant recipients. TCRdb's copy holds only in-frame clones and misses some; the assay was immunoSEQ multiplex PCR. This sample carries approximately 60,000 clones, about 89% of them seen once, and the ten largest clones take 3.5% to 4.5%. The V gene's germline CDR1 is MNHEY and CDR2 SMNVEV (reference sequence). The junction had 4 bases not matched to a gene; V was cut back by 5 bases and J by 3 bases. The CDR3 has 14 amino acids. Related graft donors supplied nonmyeloablative bone marrow transplants, and mixed chimerism was transient.

The genes are TRBV27 and TRBJ1-5, with 7 bases aligning to TRBD1. The sample here was CD4+ T cells from blood (PBMCs), taken 6 months after the transplant. The sequence came from a human patient who received a combined kidney and bone marrow transplant. Some T cells may be supplied by the graft donor. CDR3 region: CASSKTGYNQPQHF. Here the CDR3 DNA reads TGTGCCAGCAGTAAGACAGGGTACAATCAGCCCCAGCATTTT.